The 8 T cell receptor beta chains listed next were all sequenced from one sample in a study of T cell responses to AZD1222 COVID-19 vaccine. Some clones are missing from TCRdb's copy, which holds only in-frame ones; the method was immunoSEQ multiplex PCR. This table has about 150,000 clones, 92% appearing once. Sequenced material: peripheral blood, taken on day 0 of AZD1222 vaccination. These receptors all come from an adult in good health.

CDR3 DNA sequence: TGTGCCAGCAGCGTAAGTACAGGGCTATTGGAGACCCAGTACTTC. Translated, it gives CASSVSTGLLETQYF. The chain is built from TRBV9 and TRBJ2-5; TRBD1 is a possible D gene (6 bases). Trimming cost V 1 base and J 5 bases, with 15 bases left between them. This CDR3 spans 15 amino acids. Germline values: CDR1 SGDLS, CDR2 YYNGEE.

This clone was recorded once. The CDR3: CASSPAWTGVNEQYF. CDR3 coding DNA: TGTGCCAGCTCACCAGCTTGGACAGGGGTGAACGAGCAGTACTTC. The chain has TRBV18 and TRBJ2-7; 9 bases fit TRBD1. Per the germline V gene, CDR1 is KGHSH and CDR2 is LQKENI. The CDR3 spans 15 residues. The junction had 7 bases not matched to a gene; V was cut back by 2 bases and J by 5 bases.

This clone was seen just once. CDR3: CAWSQREFRYEQYF. The CDR3 region has the DNA TGTGCCTGGAGCCAGCGAGAATTCCGCTACGAGCAGTACTTC. The chain carries TRBV30 and TRBJ2-7; no firm D call. Looked up from germline, CDR1 is GTSNPN and CDR2 is SVGIG (reference sequence). The germline V and J ends were trimmed by 3 bases and 3 bases, with 15 bases remaining between them. This CDR3 spans 14 amino acids.

The chain links TRBV5-1 to TRBJ2-7; 16 bases are shared with TRBD2. Germline loops: CDR1 SGHRS, CDR2 YFSETQ. The CDR3 contains 17 residues. V gave up 4 bases and J gave up 1 base; unmatched junction bases: 5. The CDR3 loop is CASSPGLAGGQSYEQYF. The CDR3 DNA reads as TGCGCCAGCAGCCCGGGACTAGCGGGAGGGCAATCCTACGAGCAGTACTTC.

The chain couples TRBV6-5 to TRBJ2-5, with TRBD1 matching 8 bases. CDR3 length: 14 residues. From germline, CDR1 is MNHEY and CDR2 SVGAGI. The V segment lost 6 bases and the J segment 1 base; nucleotides outside the gene matches: 4. The DNA of the CDR3 is TGTGCCAGCAGCCTCGGACAGGGCCAAGAGACCCAGTACTTC. Its translation: CASSLGQGQETQYF.

The chain uses TRBV10-1 and TRBJ2-1; maybe TRBD2 (5 bases). The CDR3 covers 14 residues. Germline values: CDR1 WNHNN, CDR2 SYGVQD (reference sequence). V was cut by 0 bases and J by 10 bases, with 13 bases left in between. The CDR3 DNA reads as TGCGCCAGCAGTGAGTCCCCCGGATGGGAGGAGCAGTTCTTC. Amino acids: CASSESPGWEEQFF.

The rearrangement joins TRBV19 to TRBJ2-1, with D possibly matching TRBD2 (6 bases). V lost 7 bases, J lost 9 bases, and 16 bases lay in between. CDR1 is LNHDA, CDR2 SQIVND, per germline (reference sequence). The CDR3 is 13 residues long. The CDR3 DNA sequence: TGTGCCAGTACCGTGACTAGTACGCGTGAGCAGTTCTTC. Translating gives CASTVTSTREQFF.

The rearrangement uses TRBV7-6 and TRBJ1-5; 10 positions agree with TRBD1. The CDR3 contains 15 residues. Trimming cost V 5 bases and J 7 bases; bases outside gene matches: 8. The germline V gene encodes CDR1 SGHVS and CDR2 FNYEAQ. The CDR3 here is CASSLTGGIGQPQHF. The CDR3 nucleotides are TGTGCCAGCAGCCTGACAGGGGGCATAGGGCAGCCCCAGCATTTT.